This is a list of T cell receptor beta chains from one sample in a study of glioma-infiltrating T cells. TCRdb recomputed calls from the multiplex PCR reads with MiXCR, one row per CDR3 protein. This table has about 130,000 distinct CDR3 sequences, under 25% appearing once. The sample was glioma tissue, nonneoplastic brain tissue, or PBMCs (not recorded which). The receptor set was obtained from a human donor with low-grade glioma or glioblastoma, undergoing nonglioma brain surgery, or in good health (not recorded which). Both conserved end residues are part of each CDR3. D genes are given only for firm matches. Only part of the rows carry a size: once, few, many, or a class if the clone is expanded.

clone_size	v_call	d_call	cdr3_length	j_call	cdr3_aa	cdr3_nt
many	TRBV6-2/TRBV6-3	TRBD2	18	TRBJ2-1	CASSYNKEKAGSYNEQFF	TGTGCCAGCAGTTACAATAAGGAGAAAGCGGGGAGCTACAATGAGCAGTTCTTC
few	TRBV7-9	TRBD1	14	TRBJ1-6	CASSPGQGDSPLHF	TGTGCCAGCAGCCCGGGACAGGGGGACTCACCCCTCCACTTT
.	TRBV7-3	TRBD1	15	TRBJ2-2	CASSLPGGSTGELFF	TGTGCCAGCAGCTTACCAGGGGGTTCCACCGGGGAGCTGTTTTTT
few	TRBV28	.	15	TRBJ1-1	CASSLPGVADTEAFF	TGTGCCAGCAGTCTACCAGGGGTAGCGGACACTGAAGCTTTCTTT
many	TRBV28	TRBD1	14	TRBJ1-2	CAATGGWENYGYTF	TGTGCCGCGACAGGGGGCTGGGAGAACTATGGCTACACCTTC
.	TRBV5-4	.	14	TRBJ2-3	CASSFSRGTDTQYF	TGTGCCAGCAGCTTCTCCAGGGGAACAGATACGCAGTATTTT
.	TRBV3-1	.	12	TRBJ1-6	CASGHRDSPLHF	TGTGCCAGCGGCCACAGGGACTCACCCCTCCACTTT
.	TRBV30	.	16	TRBJ1-5	CAWRLAGINGNQPQHF	TGTGCCTGGAGATTGGCAGGGATTAACGGCAATCAGCCCCAGCATTTT
.	TRBV7-2	TRBD1	16	TRBJ1-4	CASTQSQDRGGEKLFF	TGTGCCAGCACCCAATCCCAGGACAGGGGTGGGGAAAAACTGTTTTTT
few	TRBV7-9	TRBD2	16	TRBJ2-5	CASSSRGGGHQETQYF	TGTGCCAGCAGCTCACGGGGGGGGGGGCACCAAGAGACCCAGTACTTC
many	TRBV6-6	.	16	TRBJ1-1	CASSYRRTARNTEAFF	TGTGCCAGCAGTTACAGGCGGACAGCCCGAAACACTGAAGCTTTCTTT
few	TRBV20-1	.	11	TRBJ1-1	CSARDEARGFF	TGCAGTGCTAGAGACGAGGCCCGGGGTTTCTTT
few	TRBV5-1	.	15	TRBJ1-1	CASSYTTNGPTTAFF	TGCGCCAGCAGCTACACAACAAACGGACCAACGACGGCTTTCTTT
many	TRBV20-1	.	13	TRBJ2-5	CSAGGGGGGTQYF	TGCAGTGCTGGAGGTGGGGGCGGCGGGACCCAGTACTTC
many	TRBV20-1	.	14	TRBJ1-5	CSARGGASNQPQHF	TGCAGTGCTAGAGGGGGGGCATCCAATCAGCCCCAGCATTTT
many	TRBV20-1	TRBD2	15	TRBJ2-5	CSARPGTSGGETQYF	TGCAGTGCCCGCCCCGGGACTAGCGGGGGAGAGACCCAGTACTTC
.	TRBV2	.	13	TRBJ2-5	CASSPYRQETQYF	TGTGCCAGCAGTCCGTACCGCCAAGAGACCCAGTACTTC
.	TRBV14	.	13	TRBJ2-1	CASQRWGITEQFF	TGTGCCAGCCAGAGGTGGGGTATTACTGAGCAGTTCTTC
many	TRBV20-1	.	13	TRBJ1-4	CSASSQGNEKLFF	TGCAGTGCTAGTAGCCAGGGGAATGAAAAACTGTTTTTT
many	TRBV6-1	.	13	TRBJ1-1	CASSRAGKTEAFF	TGTGCCAGCAGTAGGGCAGGGAAGACTGAAGCTTTCTTT
many	TRBV20-1	TRBD1	14	TRBJ2-1	CSARTGAVYNEQFF	TGCAGTGCGAGAACAGGGGCAGTCTACAATGAGCAGTTCTTC
.	TRBV7-8	.	16	TRBJ2-5	CASSTRGLAATETQYF	TGTGCCAGCAGCACCCGGGGACTTGCCGCGACAGAGACCCAGTACTTC
.	TRBV7-9	.	16	TRBJ2-2	CASSLAGYPSDGELFF	TGTGCCAGCAGCTTAGCGGGCTACCCTTCCGACGGGGAGCTGTTTTTT
many	TRBV28	.	15	TRBJ1-5	CASRRHGGRNQPQHF	TGTGCCAGCAGGAGGCACGGGGGTAGGAATCAGCCCCAGCATTTT
few	TRBV28	.	16	TRBJ2-3	CASSAISNSGTDTQYF	TGTGCCAGCAGTGCTATTAGCAACTCCGGCACAGATACGCAGTATTTT
.	TRBV4-2	.	15	TRBJ1-1	CASSQDRGGVTEAFF	TGTGCCAGCAGCCAAGACCGGGGGGGCGTTACTGAAGCTTTCTTT
few	TRBV4-1	.	19	TRBJ2-4	CASSLEGQGNNGAKNIQYF	TGCGCCAGCAGCCTAGAGGGCCAAGGAAACAACGGGGCCAAAAACATTCAGTACTTC
few	TRBV24-1	.	17	TRBJ2-1	CATSDSNLGRSYNEQFF	TGTGCCACCAGTGATTCTAATCTAGGAAGATCCTACAATGAGCAGTTCTTC
many	TRBV27	TRBD1	16	TRBJ1-5	CASSSNLGQGEQPQHF	TGTGCCAGCAGTTCGAACCTTGGACAGGGCGAGCAGCCCCAGCATTTT
.	TRBV6-1	.	17	TRBJ1-2	CASTPDVRQRANYGYTF	TGTGCCAGCACTCCGGACGTCCGCCAACGTGCTAACTATGGCTACACCTTC
.	TRBV18	.	14	TRBJ1-4	CASSPGMRGEKLFF	TGTGCCAGCTCGCCGGGAATGAGGGGAGAAAAACTGTTTTTT
.	TRBV24-1	.	15	TRBJ1-2	CATGDSTGYNYGYTF	TGTGCCACCGGTGATTCCACAGGGTACAACTATGGCTACACCTTC
many	TRBV28	TRBD2	13	TRBJ2-1	CASRAGAFDEQFF	TGTGCCAGCCGAGCGGGGGCTTTCGATGAGCAGTTCTTC
.	TRBV12-3/TRBV12-4	.	13	TRBJ1-1	CASSLAMNTEAFF	TGTGCCAGCAGTTTAGCGATGAACACTGAAGCTTTCTTT
.	TRBV5-1	TRBD1	15	TRBJ1-1	CASSEGQGARAEAFF	TGCGCCAGCAGCGAAGGACAGGGGGCTCGCGCTGAAGCTTTCTTT
.	TRBV4-1	TRBD1	15	TRBJ2-4	CASSPGQGDKNIQYF	TGCGCCAGCAGCCCGGGACAGGGGGACAAAAACATTCAGTACTTC
few	TRBV3-1	.	11	TRBJ2-1	CASSQANEQFF	TGTGCCAGCAGCCAAGCCAATGAGCAGTTCTTC
.	TRBV10-3	.	14	TRBJ1-2	CAISEPRASYGYTF	TGTGCCATCAGTGAACCCAGGGCATCTTATGGCTACACCTTC
.	TRBV20-1	.	13	TRBJ1-3	CSASQGSGNTIYF	TGCAGTGCTTCTCAAGGCTCCGGAAACACCATATATTTT
.	TRBV12-3/TRBV12-4	TRBD1	14	TRBJ1-5	CASTPGTGNQPQHF	TGTGCCAGCACTCCCGGGACAGGGAATCAGCCCCAGCATTTT
.	TRBV6-4	TRBD1	14	TRBJ1-1	CASREGAEYTEAFF	TGTGCCAGCAGAGAGGGGGCAGAATACACTGAAGCTTTCTTT
few	TRBV7-2	.	15	TRBJ2-1	CASSLGSGPPDEQFF	TGTGCCAGCAGCTTAGGCTCGGGGCCTCCTGATGAGCAGTTCTTC
.	TRBV20-1	.	14	TRBJ1-2	CSARSGTSDYGYTF	TGCAGTGCTAGAAGCGGGACAAGTGACTATGGCTACACCTTC